What follows are 12 T cell receptor beta chains derived from one specimen sequenced in a study of blood T cell repertoires in COVID-19. Generated by immunoSEQ multiplex PCR, the TCRdb table keeps only in-frame clones and is missing some. The repertoire holds 310,000 or so clones, with about 88% as singletons. Sequenced: peripheral blood. These receptors were obtained from a man between 65 and 85 years old with acute or convalescent COVID-19.

V gene TRBV5-1 combines with J gene TRBJ2-3, with 11 positions matching TRBD2. The V gene's germline CDR1 is SGHRS and CDR2 YFSETQ. Losses at the gene ends were 0 bases for V and 13 bases for J; bases not matched to a gene: 10. The CDR3 length is 15 residues. CDR3 sequence (DNA): TGCGCCAGCAGCTTGGTCGTAGCGGGGGGGCGTAAGGAGTATTTT. As protein: CASSLVVAGGRKEYF.

The CDR3 protein is CASSPGTSGNNEQFF. CDR3 bases: TGTGCCAGCAGTCCCGGGACTAGCGGGAACAATGAGCAGTTCTTC. The rearrangement uses TRBV5-4 and TRBJ2-1, with TRBD2 matching over 13 bases. The germline V gene has CDR1 SGHNT and CDR2 YYREEE (reference sequence). The J segment lost 5 bases and the V segment lost 5 bases, leaving 4 bases of the junction unmatched. CDR3 length: 15 residues.

V usage is TRBV25-1 and J usage is TRBJ2-5; 11 nucleotides align to TRBD1. V lost 4 bases and J lost 5; bases outside the gene matches: 6. CDR3 length equals 15 residues. Looked up from germline, CDR1 is MGHDK and CDR2 is SYGVNS. Here the CDR3 DNA reads TGTGCCAGCAGTGCCCGGACAGGGGGCTGGGAGACCCAGTACTTC. Its protein product is CASSARTGGWETQYF. Full variable domain (missing parts from reference TRBV25-1 and TRBJ2-5): EADIYQTPRYLVIGTGKKITLECSQTMGHDKMYWYQQDPGMELHLIHYSYGVNSTEKGDLSSESTVSRIRTEHFPLTLESARPSHTSQYLCASSARTGGWETQYFGPGTRLLVL.

The J gene is TRBJ1-2, the V gene TRBV9, with 9 bases identical to TRBD1. Germline CDR1 reads SGDLS; CDR2 reads YYNGEE. V shed 0 bases, J shed 2 bases, and the junction held 8 bases outside the gene matches. This CDR3 spans 17 amino acids. The CDR3 reads CASSVGGAGQGNYGYTF. DNA for the CDR3: TGTGCCAGCAGCGTAGGGGGAGCTGGACAGGGGAACTATGGCTACACCTTC.

V and J are TRBV19 and TRBJ1-1, with 9 bases that match TRBD1. The J segment lost 5 bases and the V segment lost 5 bases, leaving 6 bases of the junction unmatched. Germline V gene sequence: CDR1 LNHDA, CDR2 SQIVND (reference sequence). This CDR3 has 14 residues. CDR3 nucleotides: TGTGCCAGTAGTGACCGGGACAGGGTAACTGAAGCTTTCTTT. It codes for CASSDRDRVTEAFF.

V is TRBV28 and J is TRBJ2-3, with 8 bases lining up with TRBD2. The CDR3 runs to 19 residues. Germline CDR1 reads MDHEN; CDR2 reads SYDVKM. The ends lost 4 bases at V and 2 bases at J; junction bases unmatched: 17. The CDR3 coding sequence is TGTGCCAGCAGTTCTCAGGGAGGCGGGAGGCTCCCCGCCACAGATACGCAGTATTTT. Translating it yields CASSSQGGGRLPATDTQYF.

This chain uses TRBV27 with TRBJ1-1, with D maybe TRBD1 (6 bases). The CDR3 contains 19 residues. V was clipped by 0 bases and J by 5 bases, with 25 bases between them. The germline CDR1 and CDR2 sequences are MNHEY and SMNVEV (reference sequence). This CDR3 reads CASSLSRSGGVFLRTEAFF. As DNA, the CDR3 is TGTGCCAGCAGTTTATCGAGGTCGGGGGGCGTCTTTCTAAGGACTGAAGCTTTCTTT.

The sample holds one count of this clone. The chain combines TRBV27 with TRBJ2-7; 15 positions agree with TRBD2. CDR3 size: 17 residues. Germline V gives CDR1 MNHEY, CDR2 SMNVEV (reference sequence). J was trimmed by 4 bases and V by 4 bases; bases with no gene match: 8. The CDR3 here is CASSSGLAGGPLYEQYF. The CDR3 DNA reads as TGTGCCAGCAGTTCGGGACTAGCGGGGGGCCCGTTGTACGAGCAGTACTTC.

The chain employs TRBV11-2 and TRBJ2-5; tentatively, D is TRBD1 (5 bases). Trimming pared 1 base from V and 4 bases from J, leaving 13 bases between. The CDR3 extends over 15 amino acids. Germline loops: CDR1 SGHAT, CDR2 FQNNGV. This chain's CDR3 is CASSLVQGRGETQYF. DNA of the CDR3: TGTGCCAGCAGCTTAGTCCAGGGTAGAGGAGAGACCCAGTACTTC.

The V gene is TRBV6-5, the J gene TRBJ1-1, with no clear D. Trimming took off 0 bases at V and 10 bases at J, with 12 bases between the two ends. Germline CDR1 is MNHEY and CDR2 is SVGAGI. CDR3 length: 13 residues. The CDR3 coding sequence is TGTGCCAGCAGTTACTCCGGGTACCCCCTAGCTTTCTTT. It translates to CASSYSGYPLAFF.

This clone was observed a few times. The V and J genes are TRBV3-1 (or the pseudogene TRBV3-2) and TRBJ2-1; no clear D gene. Trimming cost V 0 bases and J 12 bases, with 9 bases left between them. Germline assignment: CDR1 LGHDT and CDR2 YNNKEL (reference sequence). CDR3 length equals 12 residues. The CDR3 DNA follows: TGTGCCAGCAGCCAAGACGCCCGTAGGCAGTTCTTC. This translates into CASSQDARRQFF.

The chain is built from TRBV14 and TRBJ2-5; 10 nucleotides line up with TRBD1. V dropped 4 bases and J dropped 5; count of bases not matched to a gene: 7. CDR1 SGHDN and CDR2 FVKESK come from the germline V gene. The CDR3 consists of 15 residues. CDR3 in DNA: TGTGCCAGCAGCCCCCGACAGGGGGCGAGGGAGACCCAGTACTTC. Its protein is CASSPRQGARETQYF.